This T cell receptor beta chain was recorded in a study of blood T cell repertoires in COVID-19. The wider study: Specimens from acute and convalescent COVID-19 originated in the United States, Italy and Spain. T cells, B-cell-depleted T cells, or PBMCs provided the cDNA or gDNA that served as material.

The V gene end was trimmed by 5 bases and the J gene end by 4 bases; junction bases not matched to a gene: 7. This CDR3 spans 15 amino acids. In germline, CDR1 is SGDLS, CDR2 YYNGEE. Original handling: The assay estimated nucleated cells by amplifying reference gene primers. TCRdb's copy holds only in-frame clones and misses some; the assay was immunoSEQ multiplex PCR. D and trimming come from the DNA, and the V and J calls and clone size come from that table. The data contain around 260,000 clones, 87% of them seen just once; the ten biggest clones take up about 1.4%. What was sequenced was peripheral blood. This sequence was found in a woman between 40 and 55 years old who had recovered from COVID-19. This chain uses TRBV9 with TRBJ2-3; 10 nucleotides line up with TRBD1. As DNA, the CDR3 is TGTGCCAGCAGAGTGGGGGACAGGGGTTCAGATACGCAGTATTTT. Translating it yields CASRVGDRGSDTQYF.